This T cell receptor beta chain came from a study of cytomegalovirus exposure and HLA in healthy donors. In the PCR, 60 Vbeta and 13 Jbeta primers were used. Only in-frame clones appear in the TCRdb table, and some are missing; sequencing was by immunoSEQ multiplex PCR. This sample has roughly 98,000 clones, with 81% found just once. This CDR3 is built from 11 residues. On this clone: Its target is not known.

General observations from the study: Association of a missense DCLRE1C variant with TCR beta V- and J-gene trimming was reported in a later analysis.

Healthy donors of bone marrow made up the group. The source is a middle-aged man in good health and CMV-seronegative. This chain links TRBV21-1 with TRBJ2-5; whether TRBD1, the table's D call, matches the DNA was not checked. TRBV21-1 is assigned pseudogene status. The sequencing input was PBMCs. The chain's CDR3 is CARGYQETQYF. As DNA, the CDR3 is TGTGCCAGGGGCTACCAAGAGACCCAGTACTTC.